The T cell receptor beta chain under discussion was sequenced for a study of blood T cell repertoires in COVID-19. Study as a whole: Sources were T cells, B-cell-depleted T cells, or PBMCs; the material itself was cDNA or gDNA.

The germline V and J ends were trimmed by 0 bases and 5 bases, with 6 bases remaining between them. The CDR3 totals 13 residues. Germline V gene lookup returns CDR1 WNHNN and CDR2 SYGVQD (reference sequence). The repertoire was sequenced with immunoSEQ multiplex PCR; TCRdb's copy has only in-frame clones and lacks some. The sample carries around 250,000 clones, approximately 88% recorded once. Across about two dozen US areas, participants ranged in age from about 18 to 100 years. Participant-given clinical history determined each cohort assignment. The chain links TRBV10-1 to TRBJ2-3, with no clear D. What was sequenced was PBMCs or T cells enriched from blood (not recorded which). This TCR derives from a woman in her 40s with acute COVID-19. This CDR3 is CASSESVLDTQYF. The CDR3, as DNA: TGCGCCAGCAGTGAGTCCGTCTTAGATACGCAGTATTTT.